Ten or more counts support the clone carrying this TCR beta chain. The CDR3 covers 16 residues. TCRdb recomputed calls from the 5' RACE reads with MiXCR, one row per CDR3 protein. The sample holds roughly 99,000 distinct CDR3 sequences; roughly 10% are singletons and the top ten take 7.6%. The data belong to a study of early T cells in non-severe SARS-CoV-2 infection. Material: whole blood. This clonotype was obtained from an adult who was a healthcare worker with PCR-confirmed SARS-CoV-2 infection or an uninfected control (not recorded which). This chain joins TRBV12-1 and TRBJ2-7; the table names TRBD1, a call not compared with the DNA. TRBV12-1 is an annotated pseudogene. The CDR3 is CASSFDRQSPFYEQYF. For the CDR3, the DNA is TGTGCCAGCAGCTTTGACCGACAGAGCCCATTCTACGAGCAGTACTTC.